A selection of T cell receptor beta chains follows, all from one sample in a study of OX40 agonist ivuxolimab in advanced cancers. Data came from immunoSEQ multiplex PCR; TCRdb stores just in-frame clones and leaves some out. The repertoire holds about 48,000 clones, with roughly 84% as singletons. The sample in question was CD4+ or CD8+ T cells sorted from blood, obtained in a trial of the OX40 agonist ivuxolimab. These receptors were collected from an adult with an advanced solid tumor such as melanoma, head and neck, liver or kidney cancer. Each CDR3 is given with its conserved first and last residue. Each record gives: clone size, J gene, D gene, V gene, CDR3 protein. The D gene is left open where the match is weak. Clone size is given for some rows only: seen once, a few or many times, or a class if the clone is expanded.

clone_size: .
j_call: TRBJ2-5
d_call: .
v_call: TRBV6-5
cdr3_aa: CASTGTFQETQYF

clone_size: .
j_call: TRBJ1-5
d_call: .
v_call: TRBV28
cdr3_aa: CASSLGKGPQHF

clone_size: .
j_call: TRBJ1-1
d_call: .
v_call: TRBV19
cdr3_aa: CASTLNGGLGTEAFF

clone_size: .
j_call: TRBJ2-1
d_call: TRBD2
v_call: TRBV5-5
cdr3_aa: CASTPTSGSYNEQFF

clone_size: .
j_call: TRBJ2-1
d_call: TRBD2
v_call: TRBV6-6
cdr3_aa: CASSPKAGDAYNEQFF

clone_size: .
j_call: TRBJ2-1
d_call: TRBD2
v_call: TRBV27
cdr3_aa: CASSFLKSGLAGSYNEQFF

clone_size: .
j_call: TRBJ2-4
d_call: .
v_call: TRBV27
cdr3_aa: CASTKLSGLAKNIQYF

clone_size: .
j_call: TRBJ1-4
d_call: .
v_call: TRBV6-5
cdr3_aa: CASSYRGADEKLFF

clone_size: .
j_call: TRBJ2-3
d_call: .
v_call: TRBV7-9
cdr3_aa: CATSTGLGTDTQYF

clone_size: .
j_call: TRBJ2-1
d_call: .
v_call: TRBV5-4
cdr3_aa: CASSLGAGSSYNEQFF

clone_size: .
j_call: TRBJ1-2
d_call: TRBD1
v_call: TRBV18
cdr3_aa: CASSPDRVFSGYTF

clone_size: .
j_call: TRBJ1-2
d_call: .
v_call: TRBV13
cdr3_aa: CASSKGRNYGYTF

clone_size: .
j_call: TRBJ1-5
d_call: .
v_call: TRBV5-6
cdr3_aa: CASSARRYSNQPQHF

clone_size: .
j_call: TRBJ2-7
d_call: .
v_call: TRBV29-1
cdr3_aa: CSVDQPGGLTGEQYF

clone_size: .
j_call: TRBJ2-5
d_call: TRBD2
v_call: TRBV5-1
cdr3_aa: CASSRGTIQETQYF

clone_size: .
j_call: TRBJ1-1
d_call: .
v_call: TRBV2
cdr3_aa: CASSEAENTEAFF

clone_size: .
j_call: .
d_call: TRBD2
v_call: TRBV5-6
cdr3_aa: CASSPGLDYEQYF

clone_size: .
j_call: TRBJ2-1
d_call: .
v_call: TRBV18
cdr3_aa: CASSLLSSSYNEQFF

clone_size: .
j_call: TRBJ2-7
d_call: TRBD2
v_call: TRBV5-1
cdr3_aa: CASSLETSGRFAYEQYF

clone_size: .
j_call: TRBJ2-3
d_call: .
v_call: TRBV7-9
cdr3_aa: CASSFEVDTQYF

clone_size: .
j_call: TRBJ2-7
d_call: TRBD2
v_call: TRBV5-5
cdr3_aa: CASSAGTRTYEQYF

clone_size: once
j_call: TRBJ1-4
d_call: .
v_call: TRBV2
cdr3_aa: CASSRRGLSTNEKLFF

clone_size: .
j_call: TRBJ2-5
d_call: .
v_call: TRBV19
cdr3_aa: CASSSDSSSETQYF

clone_size: few
j_call: TRBJ2-1
d_call: .
v_call: TRBV5-4
cdr3_aa: CASSLAGPYNEQFF

clone_size: .
j_call: TRBJ1-1
d_call: .
v_call: TRBV6-5
cdr3_aa: CASSYSRRIRSTEAFF

clone_size: .
j_call: TRBJ2-5
d_call: TRBD1
v_call: TRBV5-1
cdr3_aa: CASSLSSDRGETQYF

clone_size: few
j_call: TRBJ2-4
d_call: TRBD1
v_call: TRBV9
cdr3_aa: CASSDRDSNIQYF

clone_size: .
j_call: TRBJ2-2
d_call: .
v_call: TRBV13
cdr3_aa: CASSPLRTYRSGELFF

clone_size: .
j_call: TRBJ2-7
d_call: .
v_call: TRBV5-1
cdr3_aa: CASSGDSYEQYF

clone_size: .
j_call: TRBJ2-5
d_call: .
v_call: TRBV27
cdr3_aa: CASSLSASGETQYF

clone_size: few
j_call: TRBJ2-7
d_call: .
v_call: TRBV28
cdr3_aa: CASSLPGYEQYF